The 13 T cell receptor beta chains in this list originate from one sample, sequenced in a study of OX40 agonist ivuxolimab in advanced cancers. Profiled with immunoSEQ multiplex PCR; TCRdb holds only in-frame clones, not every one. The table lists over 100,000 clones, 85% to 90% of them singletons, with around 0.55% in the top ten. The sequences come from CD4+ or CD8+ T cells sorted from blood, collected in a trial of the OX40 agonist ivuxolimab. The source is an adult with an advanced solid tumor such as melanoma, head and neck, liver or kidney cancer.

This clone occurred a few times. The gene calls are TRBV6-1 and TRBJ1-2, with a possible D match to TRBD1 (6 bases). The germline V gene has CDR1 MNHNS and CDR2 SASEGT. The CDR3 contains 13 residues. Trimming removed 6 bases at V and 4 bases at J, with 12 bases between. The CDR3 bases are TGTGCCAGCAGAGTAGCAGGGGCCTATGGCTACACCTTC. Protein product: CASRVAGAYGYTF.

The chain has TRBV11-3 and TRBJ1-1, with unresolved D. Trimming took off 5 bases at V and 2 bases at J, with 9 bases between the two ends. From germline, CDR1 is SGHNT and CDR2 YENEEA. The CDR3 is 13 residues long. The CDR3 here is CASSTSYNTEAFF. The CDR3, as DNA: TGTGCCAGCAGCACCTCGTATAACACTGAAGCTTTCTTT.

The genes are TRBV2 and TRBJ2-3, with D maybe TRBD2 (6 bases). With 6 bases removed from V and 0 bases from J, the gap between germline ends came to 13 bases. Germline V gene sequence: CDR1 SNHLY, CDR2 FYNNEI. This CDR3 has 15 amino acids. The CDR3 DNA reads TGTGCCAGCAGAGGGTTAGCGGTTAGCACAGATACGCAGTATTTT. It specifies CASRGLAVSTDTQYF.

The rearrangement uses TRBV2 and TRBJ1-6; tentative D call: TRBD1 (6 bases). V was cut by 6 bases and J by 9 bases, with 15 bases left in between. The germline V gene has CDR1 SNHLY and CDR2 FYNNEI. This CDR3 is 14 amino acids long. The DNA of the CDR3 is TGTGCCAGCAGGGAGGAGGGGGGGAGTTCACCCCTCCACTTT. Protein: CASREEGGSSPLHF.

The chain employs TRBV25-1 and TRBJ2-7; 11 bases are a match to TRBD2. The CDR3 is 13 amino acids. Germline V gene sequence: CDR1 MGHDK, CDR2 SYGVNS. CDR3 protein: CVLTSGGPYEQYF. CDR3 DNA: TGTGTCCTAACTAGCGGGGGCCCCTACGAGCAGTACTTC.

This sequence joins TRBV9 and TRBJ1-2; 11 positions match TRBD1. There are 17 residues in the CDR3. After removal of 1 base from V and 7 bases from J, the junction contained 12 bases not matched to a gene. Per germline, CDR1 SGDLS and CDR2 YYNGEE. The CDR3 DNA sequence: TGTGCCAGCAGCGTATACCCATCGGGACAGGGGGGTGTTGGCTACACCTTC. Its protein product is CASSVYPSGQGGVGYTF. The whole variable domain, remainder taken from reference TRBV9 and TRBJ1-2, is DSGVTQTPKHLITATGQRVTLRCSPRSGDLSVYWYQQSLDQGLQFLIQYYNGEERAKGNILERFSAQQFPDLHSELNLSSLELGDSALYFCASSVYPSGQGGVGYTFGSGTRLTVV.

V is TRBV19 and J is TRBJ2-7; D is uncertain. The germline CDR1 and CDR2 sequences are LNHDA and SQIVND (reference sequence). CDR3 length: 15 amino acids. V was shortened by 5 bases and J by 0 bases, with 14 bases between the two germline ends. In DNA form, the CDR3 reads TGTGCCAGTAGTTCATATACCGCGAGCTCCTACGAGCAGTACTTC. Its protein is CASSSYTASSYEQYF. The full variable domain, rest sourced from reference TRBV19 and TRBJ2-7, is DGGITQSPKYLFRKEGQNVTLSCEQNLNHDAMYWYRQDPGQGLRLIYYSQIVNDFQKGDIAEGYSVSREKKESFPLTVTSAQKNPTAFYLCASSSYTASSYEQYFGPGTRLTVT.

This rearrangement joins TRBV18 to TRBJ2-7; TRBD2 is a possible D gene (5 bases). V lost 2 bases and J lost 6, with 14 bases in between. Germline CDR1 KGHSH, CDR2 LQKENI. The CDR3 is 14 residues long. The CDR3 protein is CASSPVFEGREQYF. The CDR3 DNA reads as TGTGCCAGCTCACCAGTTTTTGAGGGTCGCGAGCAGTACTTC.

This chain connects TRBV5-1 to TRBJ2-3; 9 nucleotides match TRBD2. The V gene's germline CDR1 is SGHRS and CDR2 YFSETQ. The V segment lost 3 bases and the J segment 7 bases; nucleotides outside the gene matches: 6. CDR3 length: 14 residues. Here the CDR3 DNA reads TGCGCCAGCAGCTCGGGGACTAGCCAAAATACGCAGTATTTT. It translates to CASSSGTSQNTQYF.

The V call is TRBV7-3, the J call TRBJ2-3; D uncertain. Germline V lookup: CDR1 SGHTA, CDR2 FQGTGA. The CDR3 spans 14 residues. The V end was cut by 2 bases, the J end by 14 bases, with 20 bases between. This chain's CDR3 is CASSLSQRSGALYF. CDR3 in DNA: TGTGCCAGCAGCTTATCCCAAAGGTCGGGTGCCTTGTATTTT. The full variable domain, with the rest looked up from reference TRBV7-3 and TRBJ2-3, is GAGVSQTPSNKVTEKGKYVELRCDPISGHTALYWYRQSLGQGPEFLIYFQGTGAADDSGLPNDRFFAVRPEGSVSTLKIQRTERGDSAVYLCASSLSQRSGALYFGPGTRLTVL.

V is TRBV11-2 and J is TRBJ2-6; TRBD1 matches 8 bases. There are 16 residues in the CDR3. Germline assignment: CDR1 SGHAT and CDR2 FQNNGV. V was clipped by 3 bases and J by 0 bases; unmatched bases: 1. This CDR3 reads CASSFQGASGANVLTF. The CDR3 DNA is TGTGCCAGCAGCTTTCAGGGGGCCTCTGGGGCCAACGTCCTGACTTTC. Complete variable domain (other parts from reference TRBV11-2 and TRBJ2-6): EAGVAQSPRYKIIEKRQSVAFWCNPISGHATLYWYQQILGQGPKLLIQFQNNGVVDDSQLPKDRFSAERLKGVDSTLKIQPAKLEDSAVYLCASSFQGASGANVLTFGAGSRLTVL.

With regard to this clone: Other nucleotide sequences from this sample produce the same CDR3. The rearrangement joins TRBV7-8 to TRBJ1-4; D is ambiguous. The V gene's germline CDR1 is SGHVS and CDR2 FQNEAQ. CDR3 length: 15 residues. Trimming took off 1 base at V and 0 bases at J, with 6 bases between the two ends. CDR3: CASSLDSATNEKLFF. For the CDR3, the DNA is TGTGCCAGCAGCTTAGACAGTGCAACTAATGAAAAACTGTTTTTT.

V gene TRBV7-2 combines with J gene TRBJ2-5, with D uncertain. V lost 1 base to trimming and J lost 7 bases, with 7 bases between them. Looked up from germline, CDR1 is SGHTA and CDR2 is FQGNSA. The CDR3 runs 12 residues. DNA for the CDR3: TGTGCCAGCAGCTTAGTCGGAGTGACCCAGTACTTC. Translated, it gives CASSLVGVTQYF.